This T cell receptor beta chain was identified during a study of blood T cells in healthy people across ages. The second PCR ran about 7 to 12 cycles with a sample-barcoded 5' primer and J-beta primers. Each TCR beta cDNA got a 12-nucleotide random molecular identifier. TCRdb processed the 5' RACE reads anew with MiXCR; each CDR3 protein has one entry. The sample yields 890,000 or so distinct CDR3 sequences, around 62% seen once. To note about this clonotype: Its antigen is undetermined.

Study results and caveats: Donors of long life had a larger count of naive CD4+ cells and greater diversity than aged donors.

V lost 0 bases to trimming and J lost 3 bases; unmatched junction nucleotides: 7. The CDR3 spans 17 residues. Germline CDR1 reads SEHNR; CDR2 reads FQNEAQ (reference sequence). This TCR was recovered from a man aged 30 to 45 in good health. This chain links TRBV7-9 with TRBJ2-3; 9 bases agree with TRBD1. The specimen was blood. For the CDR3, the DNA is TGTGCCAGCAGCTTAGCGCCGACAGGGGGTAAGACAGATACGCAGTATTTT. This translates into CASSLAPTGGKTDTQYF.